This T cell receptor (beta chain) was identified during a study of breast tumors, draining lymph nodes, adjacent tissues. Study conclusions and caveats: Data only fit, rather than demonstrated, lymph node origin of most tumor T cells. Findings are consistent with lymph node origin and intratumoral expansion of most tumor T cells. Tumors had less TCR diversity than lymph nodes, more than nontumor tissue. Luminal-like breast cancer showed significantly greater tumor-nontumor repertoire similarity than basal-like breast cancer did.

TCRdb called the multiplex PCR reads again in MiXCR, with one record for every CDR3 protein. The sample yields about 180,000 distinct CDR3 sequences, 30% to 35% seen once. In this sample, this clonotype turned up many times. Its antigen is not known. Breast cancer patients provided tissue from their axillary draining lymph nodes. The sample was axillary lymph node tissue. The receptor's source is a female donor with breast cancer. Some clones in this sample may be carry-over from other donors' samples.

CDR3 protein: CASSVARHPTRYTF. In DNA, the CDR3 is TGTGCCAGCAGCGTAGCCAGGCACCCAACCCGCTACACCTTC. The chain is built from TRBV9 and TRBJ1-2; no clear D gene. Trimming left V 0 bases short and J 9 bases short, with 15 bases between. Germline CDR1 is SGDLS and CDR2 is YYNGEE. CDR3 size: 14 residues.